Listed below are T cell receptor beta chains from one sample, sequenced in a study of blood T cell repertoires in COVID-19. Profiling relied on immunoSEQ multiplex PCR, and the TCRdb table lists in-frame clones only, not all of them. The top ten clones hold 3% of a sample with approximately 270,000 clones, roughly nine tenths of them seen once. The specimen was peripheral blood. These receptors all come from a man younger than 35 with active or convalescent COVID-19. Each CDR3 is given with its conserved first and last residue. A D gene is named only where the DNA matches it firmly. For some rows the clone size is stated as once, few or many, or as a class when expanded; others skip it.

CDR3 protein | CDR3 DNA | V gene | CDR3 length | clone size | J gene | D gene
CASSTYLQGVSKETQYF | TGTGCCAGTAGTACTTACCTCCAGGGGGTTTCTAAAGAGACCCAGTACTTC | TRBV19 | 17 | - | TRBJ2-5 | TRBD1
CASSQDRVGTDTQYF | TGTGCCAGCAGCCAAGACAGGGTCGGGACAGATACGCAGTATTTT | TRBV4-2 | 15 | - | TRBJ2-3 | -
CSVEGGRGATEAFF | TGCAGCGTTGAAGGAGGCAGGGGCGCCACTGAAGCTTTCTTT | TRBV29-1 | 14 | - | TRBJ1-1 | -
CASTLRGGTNEKLFF | TGTGCCAGCACCCTTAGGGGCGGAACTAATGAAAAACTGTTTTTT | TRBV28 | 15 | - | TRBJ1-4 | -
CASSFPGLGGFF | TGTGCCAGCAGCTTCCCGGGATTAGGAGGGTTCTTT | TRBV5-4 | 12 | - | TRBJ1-1 | -
CASSPPGQGRDQPQHF | TGTGCCAGTAGTCCCCCCGGACAGGGAAGGGATCAGCCCCAGCATTTT | TRBV19 | 16 | - | TRBJ1-5 | TRBD1
CAIRFDSGTEAFF | TGTGCCATCCGTTTCGATAGTGGCACTGAAGCTTTCTTT | TRBV10-3 | 13 | - | TRBJ1-1 | -
CASSAHRAGNTEAFF | TGTGCCAGCAGCGCCCACAGGGCGGGTAACACTGAAGCTTTCTTT | TRBV3-1/TRBV3-2 | 15 | - | TRBJ1-1 | -
CASSRAGLATYNEQFF | TGTGCCAGCAGCCGAGCGGGACTAGCTACCTACAATGAGCAGTTCTTC | TRBV27 | 16 | - | TRBJ2-1 | TRBD2
CASSMRADNEQFF | TGTGCCAGTAGTATGAGGGCCGACAATGAGCAGTTCTTC | TRBV19 | 13 | - | TRBJ2-1 | -
CASSLDGADNYGYTF | TGCGCCAGCAGCTTGGATGGGGCCGATAACTATGGCTACACCTTC | TRBV5-1 | 15 | - | TRBJ1-2 | -
CASSRQGLIGELFF | TGTGCCAGCAGTCGACAGGGGTTAATCGGGGAGCTGTTTTTT | TRBV7-2 | 14 | - | TRBJ2-2 | TRBD1
CASSLAPGSENEQFF | TGCGCCAGCAGCTTGGCCCCGGGATCCGAGAATGAGCAGTTCTTC | TRBV5-1 | 15 | few | TRBJ2-1 | -
CASSQDAPGGTYGYTF | TGCGCCAGCAGCCAAGATGCGCCAGGGGGCACCTATGGCTACACCTTC | TRBV4-3 | 16 | - | TRBJ1-2 | TRBD1
CASSSRQGEAFF | TGTGCCAGTAGTTCGAGACAGGGTGAAGCTTTCTTT | TRBV19 | 12 | - | TRBJ1-1 | TRBD1
CASSSDRMIYEQYF | TGTGCCAGCAGCTCCGACAGGATGATCTACGAGCAGTACTTC | TRBV5-6 | 14 | - | TRBJ2-7 | -
CASSLARGEGYTF | TGCGCCAGCAGCTTGGCCAGGGGTGAAGGCTACACCTTC | TRBV5-1 | 13 | - | TRBJ1-2 | -
CAISESFSRKASEAFF | TGTGCCATCAGTGAGTCTTTTAGCCGTAAAGCAAGCGAAGCTTTCTTT | TRBV10-3 | 16 | - | TRBJ1-1 | -
CASSRLQASSGNTIYF | TGTGCCAGTAGTAGACTCCAAGCCTCCTCTGGAAACACCATATATTTT | TRBV19 | 16 | - | TRBJ1-3 | -
CASSLIPSAPLDGYTF | TGTGCCAGCAGCTTAATTCCCTCCGCGCCTTTGGATGGCTACACCTTC | TRBV7-2 | 16 | once | TRBJ1-2 | -
CASSLNSGYTF | TGTGCCAGCAGCTTAAATAGTGGCTACACCTTC | TRBV7-2 | 11 | - | TRBJ1-2 | -
CASSSGVGLASYNEQFF | TGTGCCAGCAGCTCCGGAGTCGGACTAGCGTCGTACAATGAGCAGTTCTTC | TRBV7-9 | 17 | - | TRBJ2-1 | TRBD2
CASSEVWDSLQHF | TGTGCCAGCAGTGAAGTGTGGGACAGCCTCCAGCATTTT | TRBV2 | 13 | - | TRBJ1-5 | TRBD1
CAWSVPLAGDNEQFF | TGTGCCTGGAGTGTACCCCTAGCGGGAGACAATGAGCAGTTCTTC | TRBV30 | 15 | once | TRBJ2-1 | TRBD2
CASRKKRDRADQPQHF | TGTGCCAGCAGAAAAAAACGGGACAGGGCGGACCAGCCCCAGCATTTT | TRBV6-6 | 16 | - | TRBJ1-5 | TRBD1
CASRITGTSTDTQYF | TGCGCCAGCAGGATAACCGGGACTAGCACAGATACGCAGTATTTT | TRBV5-1 | 15 | - | TRBJ2-3 | -
CASSPSGPQGRLYF | TGTGCCAGCAGCCCGTCGGGACCACAGGGCCGGCTGTATTTT | TRBV7-3 | 14 | - | TRBJ2-3 | -
CASSQVEPPSTDTQYF | TGCGCCAGCAGCCAAGTCGAGCCCCCTAGCACAGATACGCAGTATTTT | TRBV4-3 | 16 | - | TRBJ2-3 | -
CASSLGQSEAFF | TGTGCCAGCAGTCTCGGACAGTCTGAAGCTTTCTTT | TRBV12-3/TRBV12-4 | 12 | many | TRBJ1-1 | -
CASSLGPTEAFF | TGTGCCAGCAGTTTGGGGCCCACTGAAGCTTTCTTT | TRBV12-3/TRBV12-4 | 12 | - | TRBJ1-1 | -
CASSVGQVVETQYF | TGTGCCAGCAGTGTGGGACAGGTAGTTGAGACCCAGTACTTC | TRBV2 | 14 | - | TRBJ2-5 | TRBD1
CAAIPTHRGLSYGYTF | TGTGCCGCTATTCCGACCCACAGGGGGCTATCCTATGGCTACACCTTC | TRBV11-3 | 16 | - | TRBJ1-2 | TRBD1
CASSAGRRFNEQFF | TGTGCCAGCAGCGCGGGGAGGCGGTTCAATGAGCAGTTCTTC | TRBV13 | 14 | - | TRBJ2-1 | -
CSVAGQQNTEAFF | TGCAGCGTTGCGGGACAGCAGAACACTGAAGCTTTCTTT | TRBV29-1 | 13 | - | TRBJ1-1 | TRBD1
CASSLLAGGSNEQYF | TGTGCCAGCAGCTTATTAGCGGGAGGGTCGAACGAGCAGTACTTC | TRBV7-2 | 15 | - | TRBJ2-7 | TRBD2
CASSLTERSEAFF | TGTGCCAGCAGCTTGACAGAGAGGTCTGAAGCTTTCTTT | TRBV7-3 | 13 | - | TRBJ1-1 | -
CASTKKGGPNTEAFF | TGCGCCAGCACGAAAAAAGGGGGCCCGAACACTGAAGCTTTCTTT | TRBV5-1 | 15 | once | TRBJ1-1 | TRBD1
CASSVELLDTGELFF | TGTGCCAGCAGCGTAGAGCTCCTTGATACCGGGGAGCTGTTTTTT | TRBV9 | 15 | - | TRBJ2-2 | -
CASSYSRLQETQYF | TGTGCCAGCAGTTACTCGAGACTCCAAGAGACCCAGTACTTC | TRBV6-2/TRBV6-3 | 14 | - | TRBJ2-5 | -
CASSPRSLYEQYF | TGTGCCAGCAGCCCCAGGTCCCTCTACGAGCAGTACTTC | TRBV7-9 | 13 | - | TRBJ2-7 | -
CASSKTGLRQPQHF | TGTGCCAGCAGCAAGACAGGGTTACGCCAGCCCCAGCATTTT | TRBV6-5 | 14 | - | TRBJ1-5 | TRBD1
CASSVSGVSSYEQYF | TGTGCCAGCAGTGTTAGCGGGGTGAGCTCCTACGAGCAGTACTTC | TRBV7-2 | 15 | - | TRBJ2-7 | TRBD2
CASSPQTGMAKNIQYF | TGTGCCAGCTCACCACAAACGGGGATGGCCAAAAACATTCAGTACTTC | TRBV18 | 16 | - | TRBJ2-4 | -
CASSLRGLVTEAFF | TGTGCCAGCAGTCTGAGGGGGCTAGTCACTGAAGCTTTCTTT | TRBV28 | 14 | - | TRBJ1-1 | TRBD1
CASSLEDRPEAFF | TGTGCCAGCAGCTTAGAAGACAGGCCGGAGGCTTTCTTT | TRBV7-2 | 13 | few | TRBJ1-1 | -
CASSSQGARTDTQYF | TGTGCCAGCAGCTCGCAGGGGGCGCGTACAGATACGCAGTATTTT | TRBV5-4 | 15 | - | TRBJ2-3 | TRBD1
CATSDSNTEAFF | TGTGCCACTTCCGACAGTAACACTGAAGCTTTCTTT | TRBV10-3 | 12 | - | TRBJ1-1 | -
CASSQDLGLMNTEAFF | TGCGCCAGCAGCCAAGATCTTGGACTAATGAACACTGAAGCTTTCTTT | TRBV4-3 | 16 | - | TRBJ1-1 | -
CASSDSTGPDYGYTF | TGTGCCAGCAGTGACTCGACAGGGCCTGACTATGGCTACACCTTC | TRBV2 | 15 | - | TRBJ1-2 | TRBD1
CASSFQGFGATEAFF | TGTGCCAGCAGTTTTCAGGGATTTGGGGCGACTGAAGCTTTCTTT | TRBV28 | 15 | - | TRBJ1-1 | -
CASSPSGWEAQHF | TGTGCCAGCAGCCCCAGCGGTTGGGAGGCCCAGCATTTT | TRBV11-2 | 13 | - | TRBJ1-5 | -
CASSLLRGPYEQYF | TGTGCCAGCAGCTTGCTAAGGGGTCCCTACGAGCAGTACTTC | TRBV5-6 | 14 | - | TRBJ2-7 | -
CASNIQGIQGYGYTF | TGTGCCAGCAATATACAGGGTATTCAAGGCTATGGCTACACCTTC | TRBV28 | 15 | - | TRBJ1-2 | -
CASSLFLSGSRHNEQFF | TGTGCCAGCAGTTTGTTCCTTAGCGGGAGTAGACACAATGAGCAGTTCTTC | TRBV27 | 17 | - | TRBJ2-1 | TRBD2
CASSEGEGWNYGYTF | TGTGCCAGCAGTGAAGGAGAGGGTTGGAACTATGGCTACACCTTC | TRBV6-1 | 15 | few | TRBJ1-2 | -
CASGRDEQFF | TGTGCCAGTGGGAGGGACGAGCAGTTCTTC | TRBV19 | 10 | - | TRBJ2-1 | TRBD2
CSASTLEREGADTQYF | TGCAGTGCTAGTACTCTCGAGCGGGAGGGTGCAGATACGCAGTATTTT | TRBV20-1 | 16 | - | TRBJ2-3 | TRBD2
CASSIRDRVLREQYF | TGTGCCAGCAGTATCCGGGACAGGGTATTACGCGAGCAGTACTTC | TRBV2 | 15 | - | TRBJ2-7 | TRBD1